This TCR beta chain was captured by sequencing in a study of T cells in Graves' hyperthyroidism and ophthalmopathy. Overall study results and limits: Expanded thyroid clonotypes (above 0.001) were mostly also found in blood.

Germline CDR1 is SGHKS and CDR2 is YYEKEE (reference sequence). V gave up 0 bases and J gave up 2 bases; unmatched junction bases: 6. This CDR3 has 16 amino acids. RNA transcripts gave rise to amplified TCR beta CDR3 regions. Researchers ran a first-round RT-PCR on the TCR CDR3 using the HTBI primer set. TCRdb called the multiplex PCR reads again in MiXCR, with one record for every CDR3 protein. The sample contains approximately 720,000 distinct CDR3 sequences, around 20% of which appear only once. Progressors' blood was drawn at hyperthyroidism diagnosis, before ophthalmopathy symptoms. A roughly 9.7 ml volume of fresh peripheral blood provided the PBMCs. This clonotype was found many times. The antigen is not known.

Sequencing input: blood. The gene calls are TRBV5-5 and TRBJ1-2, with TRBD1 matching 8 bases. The sequence was obtained from a woman in her fifties or sixties with Graves' hyperthyroidism that later progressed to Graves' ophthalmopathy. The CDR3 region is CASSLVGQGANYGYTF. CDR3 coding DNA: TGTGCCAGCAGCTTGGTGGGGCAGGGGGCGAACTATGGCTACACCTTC.